Listed here are 18 T cell receptor beta chains from one sample, sequenced in a study of blood T cell repertoires in COVID-19. TCRdb keeps only in-frame clones here, not all; method: immunoSEQ multiplex PCR. The data show 55,000 to 75,000 clones, with about 81% seen just once and 9.2% held by the top ten. The sequencing input was peripheral blood. The receptors derive from a human donor in a cohort sampled during active COVID-19.

CDR3 residues: CASRGLAGLIPQYF. CDR3 coding DNA: TGTGCCAGCAGAGGACTAGCGGGTCTTATCCCCCAGTATTTT. The chain links TRBV6-5 to TRBJ2-3; TRBD2 matches 11 bases. CDR3 length equals 14 residues. In germline, CDR1 is MNHEY, CDR2 SVGAGI. J gave up 12 bases and V 6 bases, and 11 bases lay outside the gene matches.

The rearrangement joins TRBV3-1 (or the pseudogene TRBV3-2) to TRBJ1-2; D might be TRBD1 (6 bases). V was trimmed by 5 bases and J by 6 bases, leaving 10 bases between them. The CDR3 spans 12 residues. Per germline, CDR1 LGHDT and CDR2 YNNKEL (reference sequence). For the CDR3, the DNA is TGTGCCAGCAGCAGGCAGGGGAATGGCTACACCTTC. The encoded protein is CASSRQGNGYTF.

V is TRBV9 and J is TRBJ2-1, with D perhaps TRBD2 (5 bases). CDR1 is SGDLS, CDR2 YYNGEE, per germline. The length of the CDR3 is 12 residues. The V end lost 5 bases, the J end lost 6 bases, and 9 bases lay between the germline ends. The CDR3: CASRGDGNEQFF. CDR3 DNA sequence: TGTGCCAGCAGGGGAGATGGCAATGAGCAGTTCTTC.

The V gene is TRBV9, the J gene TRBJ2-1; 8 bases agree with TRBD2. This CDR3 region has 14 residues. Trimming cost V 3 bases and J 5 bases; bases outside gene matches: 4. CDR1 and CDR2 from the germline V gene are SGDLS and YYNGEE. This CDR3 reads CASSDTSGHNEQFF. The CDR3 DNA sequence: TGTGCCAGCAGCGATACTAGCGGTCACAATGAGCAGTTCTTC.

CDR3 amino acids: CASNRHNQPQHF. CDR3 nucleotide sequence: TGTGCCAGTAACCGACACAATCAGCCCCAGCATTTT. This sequence joins TRBV19 and TRBJ1-5; D gene unclear. V lost 7 bases, J lost 3 bases, and 7 bases lay in between. CDR3 size: 12 residues. Germline CDR1 is LNHDA and CDR2 is SQIVND (reference sequence).

The rearrangement links TRBV7-9 to TRBJ2-7; D may be TRBD1 (5 bases). Germline loops: CDR1 SEHNR, CDR2 FQNEAQ (reference sequence). The ends were cut back, 6 bases at V and 7 bases at J, with 16 bases in the middle. The CDR3 is 13 amino acids. CDR3 protein: CASSYSPRDEQYF. The CDR3 nucleotides are TGTGCCAGCAGTTACTCGCCCAGGGATGAGCAGTACTTC.

The J gene is TRBJ1-2, the V gene TRBV11-2, with D possibly TRBD1 on 5 matching bases. Looked up from germline, CDR1 is SGHAT and CDR2 is FQNNGV. The CDR3 is 15 amino acids. Trimming took 4 bases from V and 2 from J, leaving 14 bases between them. CDR3 protein: CASSSTTVLNYGYTF. CDR3 DNA sequence: TGTGCCAGCAGCTCAACGACAGTGTTAAACTATGGCTACACCTTC.

This clone was observed a handful of times. The chain links TRBV7-3 to TRBJ2-1; 7 bases map to TRBD2. The V and J ends lost 6 bases and 2 bases, in that order; junction bases with no gene match: 7. The germline V gene has CDR1 SGHTA and CDR2 FQGTGA. The CDR3 spans 15 residues. CDR3 sequence (DNA): TGTGCCAGCAGTCCCGGGACTACTGCCTACAATGAGCAGTTCTTC. This codes for CASSPGTTAYNEQFF.

This clone was seen a handful of times. The rearrangement joins TRBV28 to TRBJ1-2; tentatively, D is TRBD1 (5 bases). V was clipped by 2 bases and J by 5 bases, with 12 bases between them. This CDR3 has 14 residues. Germline CDR1 MDHEN, CDR2 SYDVKM. CDR3 nucleotides: TGTGCCAGCAGTTTAGGACAACCGATATATGGCTACACCTTC. It specifies CASSLGQPIYGYTF.

The table lists this clone with a count of one. V is TRBV5-8 and J is TRBJ1-2; 7 bases are a match to TRBD1. V was pared by 2 bases and J by 4 bases, with 14 bases of the junction left unmatched. The CDR3 spans 17 residues. Looked up from germline, CDR1 is SGHTS and CDR2 is YDEGEE. The CDR3 coding sequence is TGTGCCAGCAGCTTTGATACGACAGGGAGCGGCGGCTATGGCTACACCTTC. Its protein is CASSFDTTGSGGYGYTF.

The chain carries TRBV5-6 and TRBJ2-7; D is perhaps TRBD1 (6 bases). The CDR3 is made up of 13 amino acids. The ends were cut back, 1 base at V and 4 bases at J, with 9 bases in the middle. Germline lookup yields CDR1 SGHDT and CDR2 YYEEEE. CDR3 sequence (DNA): TGTGCCAGCAGCTTGACAGGGCGATACGAGCAGTACTTC. The encoded protein is CASSLTGRYEQYF.

The chain is built from TRBV2 and TRBJ1-4; D remains ambiguous. This CDR3 comprises 15 residues. V was shortened by 5 bases and J by 6 bases, with 16 bases between the two germline ends. CDR1 SNHLY and CDR2 FYNNEI come from the germline V gene. The CDR3, as DNA: TGTGCCAGCAGTAGGGAGTCTACGCCGGATGAAAAACTGTTTTTT. It translates to CASSRESTPDEKLFF.

This rearrangement joins TRBV2 to TRBJ2-5, with TRBD1 identical over 8 bases. V was pared by 10 bases and J by 3 bases, with 4 bases of the junction left unmatched. The germline V gene has CDR1 SNHLY and CDR2 FYNNEI. The CDR3 has 12 residues. The DNA of the CDR3 is TGTGCCACCGAGACAGGGGAAGAGACCCAGTACTTC. Protein: CATETGEETQYF. The full variable domain, its missing parts supplied by reference TRBV2 and TRBJ2-5, is EPEVTQTPSHQVTQMGQEVILRCVPISNHLYFYWYRQILGQKVEFLVSFYNNEISEKSEIFDDQFSVERPDGSNFTLKIRSTKLEDSAMYFCATETGEETQYFGPGTRLLVL.

The V call is TRBV27, the J call TRBJ2-1; D remains unclear. CDR3 length: 14 residues. CDR1 is MNHEY and CDR2 is SMNVEV in the germline V gene (reference sequence). V was shortened by 3 bases and J by 8 bases, with 14 bases between the two germline ends. In DNA, the CDR3 is TGTGCCAGCAGTTTCTTGACCGCTCGGGATGAGCAGTTCTTC. Translated, it gives CASSFLTARDEQFF.

CDR3 in amino acids: CASSPFPGTAGSYNEQFF. The CDR3 DNA sequence: TGTGCCAGCAGCCCATTTCCCGGGACAGCAGGCTCCTACAATGAGCAGTTCTTC. The rearrangement uses TRBV7-9 and TRBJ2-1; 7 nucleotides line up with TRBD1. Trimming removed 5 bases from V and 0 bases from J; junction bases left unmatched: 13. The CDR3 is 18 residues long. Looked up from germline, CDR1 is SEHNR and CDR2 is FQNEAQ (reference sequence).

This rearrangement joins TRBV2 to TRBJ2-5; D is possibly TRBD2 (6 bases). CDR3 length equals 14 residues. Germline V gene data show CDR1 as SNHLY and CDR2 as FYNNEI. Deletions cut 6 bases from V and 4 bases from J, with 15 bases between. CDR3 in DNA: TGTGCCAGCAGGAACTCCCTGGGAGGAGAGACCCAGTACTTC. The encoded protein is CASRNSLGGETQYF. Full variable domain (rest looked up from reference TRBV2 and TRBJ2-5): EPEVTQTPSHQVTQMGQEVILRCVPISNHLYFYWYRQILGQKVEFLVSFYNNEISEKSEIFDDQFSVERPDGSNFTLKIRSTKLEDSAMYFCASRNSLGGETQYFGPGTRLLVL.

This chain links TRBV30 with TRBJ1-4, with 7 bases lining up with TRBD1. The CDR3 contains 15 residues. After removal of 3 bases from V and 5 bases from J, the junction contained 9 bases not matched to a gene. Germline lookup yields CDR1 GTSNPN and CDR2 SVGIG (reference sequence). CDR3 amino acids: CAWSPWGQMNEKLFF. The CDR3 DNA is TGTGCCTGGAGCCCCTGGGGACAGATGAATGAAAAACTGTTTTTT.

This clone was seen a single time. The rearrangement links TRBV19 to TRBJ2-5, with 10 bases aligning to TRBD2. CDR1 and CDR2 (germline): LNHDA, SQIVND (reference sequence). CDR3 length equals 21 residues. V shed 3 bases, J shed 5 bases, and the junction held 24 bases outside the gene matches. Here the CDR3 DNA reads TGTGCCAGTAGTATGGTCATGGACCTCCCTTTGCTAGCGGGAGTGCTGGAGACCCAGTACTTC. Protein: CASSMVMDLPLLAGVLETQYF.